This T cell receptor beta chain was obtained from a study of beta chain features in type 1 diabetes. At the level of the study: Summed over all samples, the examined sorted cells came to about 110 million.

This clone showed up just a few times. Of the isolated RNA, all was reverse transcribed, and so the sequenced material was expressed TCRB transcripts. Roughly 3.4 million reads were obtained on average from naive, central memory and regulatory T cell samples. The method was immunoSEQ multiplex PCR; TCRdb's version includes in-frame clones alone and lacks a portion of them. In the table there are around 250,000 clones, 12% to 15% of which are singletons. The CDR3 consists of 16 residues. V shed 1 base and J 5 bases; nucleotides not matched to a gene: 7. Germline CDR1 and CDR2: SEHNR and FQNEAQ (reference sequence).

This clonotype was obtained from a woman aged 40-49 years in good health. V usage is TRBV7-9 and J usage is TRBJ1-5, with 8 bases matching TRBD1. The sequenced sample was naive CD4+ T cells from blood. CDR3 coding DNA: TGTGCCAGCAGCTTAGGCGCCTCAGGGGGCGATCAGCCCCAGCATTTT. Protein: CASSLGASGGDQPQHF.